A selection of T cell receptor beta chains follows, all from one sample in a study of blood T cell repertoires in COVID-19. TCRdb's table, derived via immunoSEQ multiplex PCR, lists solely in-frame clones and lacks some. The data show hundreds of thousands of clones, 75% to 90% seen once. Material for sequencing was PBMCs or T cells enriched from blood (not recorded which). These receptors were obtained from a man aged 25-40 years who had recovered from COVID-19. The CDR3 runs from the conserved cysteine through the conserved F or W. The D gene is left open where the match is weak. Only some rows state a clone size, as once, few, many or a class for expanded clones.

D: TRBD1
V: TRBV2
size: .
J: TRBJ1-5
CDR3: CASSDRDNRQGQPQHF
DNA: TGTGCCAGCAGTGACCGGGACAACCGACAGGGGCAGCCCCAGCATTTT

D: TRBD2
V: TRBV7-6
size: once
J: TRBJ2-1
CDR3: CASSVTSGLYNEQFF
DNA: TGTGCCAGCAGCGTAACTAGCGGTCTATACAATGAGCAGTTCTTC

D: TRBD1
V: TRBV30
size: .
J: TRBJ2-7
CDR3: CAWSLQGATEQYF
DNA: TGTGCCTGGAGTCTACAGGGGGCGACCGAGCAGTACTTC

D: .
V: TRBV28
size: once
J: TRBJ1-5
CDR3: CASTLGVSGNQPQHF
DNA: TGTGCCAGCACCCTCGGGGTTAGTGGCAATCAGCCCCAGCATTTT

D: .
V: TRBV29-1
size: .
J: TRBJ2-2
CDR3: CSARGATNTGELFF
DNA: TGCAGCGCCAGGGGGGCTACGAACACCGGGGAGCTGTTTTTT

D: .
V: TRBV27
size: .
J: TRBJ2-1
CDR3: CASSLSTGPHYNEQFF
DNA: TGTGCCAGCAGTTTATCCACAGGACCCCACTACAATGAGCAGTTCTTC

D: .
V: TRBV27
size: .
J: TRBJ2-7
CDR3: CASSPIRSSYEQYF
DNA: TGTGCCAGCAGTCCCATTAGGAGCTCCTACGAGCAGTACTTC

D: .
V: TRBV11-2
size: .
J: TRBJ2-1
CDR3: CASSSRVNEQFF
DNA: TGTGCCAGCAGCTCCAGGGTTAATGAGCAGTTCTTC

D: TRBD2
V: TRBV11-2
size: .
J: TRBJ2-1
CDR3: CASSSPITSGRAAEQFF
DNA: TGTGCCAGCAGCTCCCCGATCACTAGCGGGAGGGCCGCTGAGCAGTTCTTC

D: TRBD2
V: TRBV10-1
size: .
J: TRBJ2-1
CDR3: CASSESGLAVYNEQFF
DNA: TGCGCCAGCAGTGAGTCCGGACTAGCGGTTTACAATGAGCAGTTCTTC

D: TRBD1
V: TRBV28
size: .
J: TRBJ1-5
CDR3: CASSRATGGLVQPQHF
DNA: TGTGCCAGCAGCCGAGCGACAGGGGGTCTTGTTCAGCCCCAGCATTTT

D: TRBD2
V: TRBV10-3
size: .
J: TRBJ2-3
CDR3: CAIRVGGGITDTQYF
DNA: TGTGCCATCAGGGTTGGCGGGGGAATCACAGATACGCAGTATTTT

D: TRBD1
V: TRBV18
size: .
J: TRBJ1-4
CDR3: CASSADRVTANEKLFF
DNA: TGTGCCAGCTCAGCTGACAGGGTGACGGCTAATGAAAAACTGTTTTTT

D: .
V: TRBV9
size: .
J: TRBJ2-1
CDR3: CASSVVNTYNEQFF
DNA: TGTGCCAGCAGCGTAGTTAACACCTACAATGAGCAGTTCTTC

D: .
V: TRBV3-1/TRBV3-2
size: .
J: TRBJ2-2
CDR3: CASSFGQLNTGELFF
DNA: TGTGCCAGCAGTTTTGGACAGCTCAACACCGGGGAGCTGTTTTTT

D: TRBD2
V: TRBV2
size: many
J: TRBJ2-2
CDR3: CASTRGIAGRTTGELFF
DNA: TGTGCCAGCACGCGAGGGATAGCGGGTCGGACTACCGGGGAGCTGTTTTTT

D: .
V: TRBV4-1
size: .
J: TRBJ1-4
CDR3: CASSQDNSEKLFF
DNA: TGCGCCAGCAGCCAAGATAACAGTGAAAAACTGTTTTTT

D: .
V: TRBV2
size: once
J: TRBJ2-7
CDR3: CASSEPQGMYEQYF
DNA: TGTGCCAGCAGCGAACCTCAGGGGATGTACGAGCAGTACTTC

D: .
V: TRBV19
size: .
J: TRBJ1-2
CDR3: CASSRSYGYTF
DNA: TGTGCCAGTAGTCGCAGCTATGGCTACACCTTC

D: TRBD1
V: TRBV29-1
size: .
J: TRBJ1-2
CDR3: CSVDGQGGRGYTF
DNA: TGCAGCGTCGACGGACAGGGAGGGCGTGGCTACACCTTC

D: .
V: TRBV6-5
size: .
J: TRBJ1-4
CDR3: CASRREGEKLFF
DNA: TGTGCCAGCAGGAGGGAGGGGGAAAAACTGTTTTTT

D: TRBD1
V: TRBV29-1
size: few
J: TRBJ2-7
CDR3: CSVAGQGYEQYF
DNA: TGCAGCGTTGCGGGACAGGGATACGAGCAGTACTTC

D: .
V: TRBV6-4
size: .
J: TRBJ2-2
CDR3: CASSGGNTGELFF
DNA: TGTGCCAGCAGTGGAGGGAACACCGGGGAGCTGTTTTTT

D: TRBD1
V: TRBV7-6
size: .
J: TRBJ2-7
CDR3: CASSAYRGPFEQYF
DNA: TGTGCCAGCAGCGCATACAGGGGGCCTTTCGAGCAGTACTTC

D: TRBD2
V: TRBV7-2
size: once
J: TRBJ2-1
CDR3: CASSLRAGEQFF
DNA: TGTGCCAGCAGCTTAAGAGCGGGAGAGCAGTTCTTC

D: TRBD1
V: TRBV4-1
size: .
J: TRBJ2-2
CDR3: CASSQAPGQGAYTGELFF
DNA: TGCGCCAGCAGCCAGGCTCCGGGACAGGGGGCTTACACCGGGGAGCTGTTTTTT

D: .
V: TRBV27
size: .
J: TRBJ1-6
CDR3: CASSLSGQGGFYNSPLHF
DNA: TGTGCCAGCAGTTTATCGGGTCAGGGAGGATTTTATAATTCACCCCTCCACTTT

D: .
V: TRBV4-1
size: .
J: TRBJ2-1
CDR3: CASSQGAAAESYNEQFF
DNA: TGCGCCAGCAGCCAAGGGGCAGCGGCAGAGTCCTACAATGAGCAGTTCTTC

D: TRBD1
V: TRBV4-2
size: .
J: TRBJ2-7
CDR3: CASSQDGTGLTPGGHEQYF
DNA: TGTGCCAGCAGCCAAGATGGTACAGGCCTAACCCCAGGGGGCCACGAGCAGTACTTC

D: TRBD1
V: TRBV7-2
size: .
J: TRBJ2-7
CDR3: CASSPPGTGPNEQYF
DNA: TGTGCCAGCAGCCCCCCCGGGACAGGTCCGAACGAGCAGTACTTC

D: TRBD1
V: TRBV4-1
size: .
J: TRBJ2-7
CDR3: CASSQLPGQGGTYEQYF
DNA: TGCGCCAGCAGCCAACTACCGGGACAGGGGGGTACCTACGAGCAGTACTTC

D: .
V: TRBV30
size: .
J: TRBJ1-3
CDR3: CAWSGQSSGNTIYF
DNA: TGTGCCTGGTCCGGACAGAGCTCTGGAAACACCATATATTTT

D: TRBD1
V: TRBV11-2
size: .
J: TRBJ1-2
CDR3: CASSPTTGTNYGYTF
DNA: TGTGCCAGCAGCCCAACGACAGGGACTAACTATGGCTACACCTTC

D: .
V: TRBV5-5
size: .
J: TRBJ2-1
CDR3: CASSLARYNEQFF
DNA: TGTGCCAGCAGCTTGGCACGGTACAATGAGCAGTTCTTC

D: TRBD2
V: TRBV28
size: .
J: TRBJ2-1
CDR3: CASGLAGIDEQFF
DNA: TGTGCCAGTGGACTAGCGGGAATCGATGAGCAGTTCTTC

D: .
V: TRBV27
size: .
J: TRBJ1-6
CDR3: CASSLSFVGGGSPLHF
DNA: TGTGCCAGCAGTTTATCATTTGTGGGAGGAGGTTCACCCCTCCACTTT

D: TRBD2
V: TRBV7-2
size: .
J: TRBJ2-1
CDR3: CASSLKTGGGNEQFF
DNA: TGTGCCAGCAGCTTGAAGACGGGAGGAGGCAATGAGCAGTTCTTC

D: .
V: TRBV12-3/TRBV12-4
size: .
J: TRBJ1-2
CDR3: CASSSPGFYGYTF
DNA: TGTGCCAGCAGTTCCCCGGGGTTCTATGGCTACACCTTC

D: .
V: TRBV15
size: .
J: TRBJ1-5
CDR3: CATSRAGSNQPQHF
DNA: TGTGCCACCAGCAGAGCAGGGAGCAATCAGCCCCAGCATTTT

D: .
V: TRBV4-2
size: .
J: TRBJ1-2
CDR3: CASSQDRGRTNYGYTF
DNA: TGTGCCAGCAGCCAAGATCGAGGCAGAACTAACTATGGCTACACCTTC

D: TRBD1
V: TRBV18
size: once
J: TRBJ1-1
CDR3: CASSPPSGTDEAFF
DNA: TGTGCCAGCTCACCGCCCTCCGGGACAGATGAAGCTTTCTTT

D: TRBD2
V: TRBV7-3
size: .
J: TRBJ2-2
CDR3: CASSSGTSGSAGELFF
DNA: TGTGCCAGCAGCTCCGGGACTAGCGGGAGTGCCGGGGAGCTGTTTTTT

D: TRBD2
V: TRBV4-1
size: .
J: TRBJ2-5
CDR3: CASSQEGLAGGIPKRETQYF
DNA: TGCGCCAGCAGCCAAGAGGGACTAGCGGGAGGGATACCAAAGAGAGAGACCCAGTACTTC

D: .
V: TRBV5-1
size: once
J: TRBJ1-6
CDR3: CASSLAQPDSPLHF
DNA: TGCGCCAGCAGCTTGGCACAGCCGGATTCACCCCTCCACTTT

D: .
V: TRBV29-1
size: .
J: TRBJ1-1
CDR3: CSVDPTGSGNTEAFF
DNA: TGCAGCGTCGACCCAACAGGGTCGGGGAACACTGAAGCTTTCTTT

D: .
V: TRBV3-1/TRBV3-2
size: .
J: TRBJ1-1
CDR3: CASGLSLDSTEAFF
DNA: TGTGCCAGCGGTCTGTCGCTAGACTCCACTGAAGCTTTCTTT

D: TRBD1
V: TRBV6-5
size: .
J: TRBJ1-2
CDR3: CASKTGTGGSGYTF
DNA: TGTGCCAGCAAAACCGGGACAGGGGGATCTGGCTACACCTTC

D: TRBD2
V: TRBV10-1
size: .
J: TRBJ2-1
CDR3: CASSEGTSGSHEQFF
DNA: TGCGCCAGCAGCGAGGGGACTAGCGGGAGTCATGAGCAGTTCTTC

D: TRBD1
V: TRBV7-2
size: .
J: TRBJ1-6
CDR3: CASSREGTGVSLSPLHF
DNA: TGTGCCAGCAGCCGGGAGGGGACAGGGGTGTCGTTGTCACCCCTCCACTTT

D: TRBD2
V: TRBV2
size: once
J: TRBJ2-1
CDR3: CASSLMEAGVRNEQFF
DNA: TGTGCCAGCAGCCTGATGGAGGCGGGAGTTCGCAATGAGCAGTTCTTC